The rows below give T cell receptor beta chains drawn from one sample of a study of T cells in Graves' hyperthyroidism and ophthalmopathy. TCRdb re-analysed the multiplex PCR reads in MiXCR, keeping a single row per CDR3 protein. The repertoire holds roughly 720,000 distinct CDR3 sequences, with roughly 17% as singletons. The sample was blood. These receptor sequences come from a man aged 50 to 60 with Graves' hyperthyroidism. Both conserved end residues are part of each CDR3. The D gene is left open where the match is weak. Clone size appears in some rows only: once, few, many, or a class for an expanded clone.

clone_size: few
d_call: TRBD1
v_call: TRBV9
j_call: TRBJ2-1
cdr3_nt: TGTGCCAGCAGCGCTCCAGGGGGCACGAGCTCCTACAATGAGCAGTTCTTC
cdr3_aa: CASSAPGGTSSYNEQFF

clone_size: many
d_call: TRBD1
v_call: TRBV28
j_call: TRBJ1-4
cdr3_nt: TGTGCCAGCAGTACTCAACGGACAGGGTCTAATGAAAAACTGTTTTTT
cdr3_aa: CASSTQRTGSNEKLFF

clone_size: few
d_call: .
v_call: TRBV2
j_call: TRBJ2-7
cdr3_nt: TGTGCCAGCAGTGGACGACTAGTAAGCTCCTACGAGCAGTACTTC
cdr3_aa: CASSGRLVSSYEQYF

clone_size: .
d_call: TRBD1
v_call: TRBV10-3
j_call: TRBJ2-1
cdr3_nt: TGTGCCATCAGCTCGGGACAGGTGAGCTCCTACAATGAGCGGTTCTTC
cdr3_aa: CAISSGQVSSYNERFF

clone_size: many
d_call: .
v_call: TRBV18
j_call: TRBJ1-4
cdr3_nt: TGTGCCAGCTCAGCGGGGGATGAAAAACTGTTTTTT
cdr3_aa: CASSAGDEKLFF

clone_size: few
d_call: TRBD2
v_call: TRBV19
j_call: TRBJ2-2
cdr3_nt: TGTGCCAGCACGAGCGGGAGCACATCGAACACCGGGGAGCTGTTTTTT
cdr3_aa: CASTSGSTSNTGELFF

clone_size: few
d_call: TRBD1
v_call: TRBV28
j_call: TRBJ2-1
cdr3_nt: TGTGCCAGCAGTACTTCCGGGACAGGGACTTACAATGAGCAGTTCTTC
cdr3_aa: CASSTSGTGTYNEQFF

clone_size: many
d_call: .
v_call: TRBV18
j_call: TRBJ2-1
cdr3_nt: TGTGCCAGCTCACCTAGGGAGAAGCCCTACAATGAGCAGTTCTTC
cdr3_aa: CASSPREKPYNEQFF

clone_size: .
d_call: .
v_call: TRBV9
j_call: TRBJ1-3
cdr3_nt: TGTGCCAGCAGCGTAGTTGGATCGAGCTCTGGAAACACCATATATTTT
cdr3_aa: CASSVVGSSSGNTIYF

clone_size: many
d_call: TRBD2
v_call: TRBV9
j_call: TRBJ2-7
cdr3_nt: TGTGCCAGCAGCCTCACTAGCGGGAGCCCCTACGAGCAGTACTTC
cdr3_aa: CASSLTSGSPYEQYF

clone_size: many
d_call: .
v_call: TRBV20-1
j_call: TRBJ1-1
cdr3_nt: TGCAGTGCTAGCCCATACGGCGGGGTAAACACTGAAGCTTTCTTT
cdr3_aa: CSASPYGGVNTEAFF

clone_size: many
d_call: TRBD1
v_call: TRBV18
j_call: TRBJ2-1
cdr3_nt: TGTGCCAGCTCACCGGGACAGGGGGGCAATGAGCAGTTCTTC
cdr3_aa: CASSPGQGGNEQFF

clone_size: few
d_call: .
v_call: TRBV5-1
j_call: TRBJ2-2
cdr3_nt: TGCGCCAGCAGCTTGCAGACCACGAACACCGGGGAGCTGTTTTTT
cdr3_aa: CASSLQTTNTGELFF

clone_size: many
d_call: .
v_call: TRBV28
j_call: TRBJ1-2
cdr3_nt: TGTGCCAGCAGGAGCGGACAAATCTATGGCTACACCTTC
cdr3_aa: CASRSGQIYGYTF

clone_size: .
d_call: .
v_call: TRBV28
j_call: TRBJ2-7
cdr3_nt: TGTGCCACCGACGGTTCCTACGAGCAGTACTTC
cdr3_aa: CATDGSYEQYF

clone_size: .
d_call: TRBD1
v_call: TRBV24-1
j_call: TRBJ2-6
cdr3_nt: TGTGCCACCAGTCTCGGGACAGGGGTTCGTGCTGGGGCCAACGTCCTGACTTTC
cdr3_aa: CATSLGTGVRAGANVLTF

clone_size: .
d_call: TRBD2
v_call: TRBV20-1
j_call: TRBJ2-7
cdr3_nt: TGCAGTGCTCCGGGACTAGAATTGTACGAGCAGTACTTC
cdr3_aa: CSAPGLELYEQYF

clone_size: .
d_call: TRBD1
v_call: TRBV6-5
j_call: TRBJ1-5
cdr3_nt: TGTGCCAGCAGTTACCAACAGGGGCTTCAGCCCCAGCATTTT
cdr3_aa: CASSYQQGLQPQHF

clone_size: many
d_call: .
v_call: TRBV24-1
j_call: TRBJ2-1
cdr3_nt: TGTGCCACCAGTAAACAGGGAAGGGGCTCCTACAATGAGCAGTTCTTC
cdr3_aa: CATSKQGRGSYNEQFF

clone_size: .
d_call: .
v_call: TRBV6-7
j_call: TRBJ2-1
cdr3_nt: TGTGCCAGCAGTTACTCGAAGTGGGTTTACAATGAGCAGTTCTTC
cdr3_aa: CASSYSKWVYNEQFF

clone_size: few
d_call: .
v_call: TRBV7-9
j_call: TRBJ2-7
cdr3_nt: TGTGCCAGCAGCCCCCGCACCTATTACTACGAGCAGTACTTC
cdr3_aa: CASSPRTYYYEQYF

clone_size: .
d_call: .
v_call: TRBV28
j_call: TRBJ2-4
cdr3_nt: TGTGCCAGCAGTTTACGTCGGGGGGCGAGAGCCAAAAACATTCAGTACTTC
cdr3_aa: CASSLRRGARAKNIQYF